The T cell receptor beta chain under discussion was sequenced for a study of cytomegalovirus exposure and HLA in healthy donors. Vbeta (60) and Jbeta (13) primers were used in the PCR. Method: immunoSEQ multiplex PCR; TCRdb's copy keeps in-frame clones and lacks some. Of 170,000 or so clones in the sample, around 80% were seen once. Regarding the study as a whole: There were a few CMV-associated chains whose specificity for CMV antigens was confirmed in vitro. Of the V segments, some could not be distinguished, including TRBV6-2 and TRBV6-3, and were excluded. The majority of CMV-associated TCR beta chains were reported as apparently HLA-restricted in a later analysis. Later analysis showed TCR association rates varying by HLA locus, highest for DRB1 and lowest for HLA-C.

This clone has a single count. Its antigen remains unidentified. V lost 5 bases to trimming and J lost 6 bases; unmatched junction nucleotides: 13. CDR1 is SGHTA and CDR2 is FQGNSA in the germline V gene. The CDR3 runs 15 residues. The clonotype was recovered from a middle-aged woman in good health and CMV-seronegative. The sample consisted of PBMCs. The rearrangement uses TRBV7-2 and TRBJ2-7; 7 positions match TRBD2. DNA for the CDR3: TGTGCCAGCAGCCTTACCCCCAGCGGGAAGGGCGAGCAGTACTTC. Its translation: CASSLTPSGKGEQYF.